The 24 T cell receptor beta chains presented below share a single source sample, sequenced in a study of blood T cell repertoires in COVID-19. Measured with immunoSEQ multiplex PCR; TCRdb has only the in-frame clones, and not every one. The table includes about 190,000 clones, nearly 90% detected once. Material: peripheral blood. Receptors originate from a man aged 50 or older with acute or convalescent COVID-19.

As DNA, the CDR3 is TGTGCCAGCAGTTACTCTCGGGTAATGAATTCACCCCTCCACTTT. This gives the protein CASSYSRVMNSPLHF. V is TRBV6-2 or TRBV6-3 and J is TRBJ1-6, with D uncertain. Germline V CDR1 and CDR2: MNHEY, SVGEGT. Trimming pared 0 bases from V and 7 bases from J, leaving 10 bases between. The CDR3 runs 15 residues.

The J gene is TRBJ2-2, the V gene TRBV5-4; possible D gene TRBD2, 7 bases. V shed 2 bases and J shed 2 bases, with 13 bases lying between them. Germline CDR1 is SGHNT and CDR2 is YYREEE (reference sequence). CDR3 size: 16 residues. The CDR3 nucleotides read TGTGCCAGCAGCTTCGCGGGGGCCCGTAACACCGGGGAGCTGTTTTTT. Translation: CASSFAGARNTGELFF.

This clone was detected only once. The CDR3 coding sequence is TGCGCCAGCAGCTTCTACAGTGCAACTAATGAAAAACTGTTTTTT. Its translation: CASSFYSATNEKLFF. V usage is TRBV5-1 and J usage is TRBJ1-4; D unresolved. Trimming shortened V by 2 bases and J by 0 bases, and 8 bases separated the two germline ends. CDR3 length: 15 amino acids. Germline V gives CDR1 SGHRS, CDR2 YFSETQ.

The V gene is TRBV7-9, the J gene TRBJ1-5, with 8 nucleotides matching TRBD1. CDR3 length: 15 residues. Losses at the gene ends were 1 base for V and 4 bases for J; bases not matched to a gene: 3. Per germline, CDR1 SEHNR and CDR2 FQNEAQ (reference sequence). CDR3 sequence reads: CASSLGTGTNQPQHF. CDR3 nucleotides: TGTGCCAGCAGCTTAGGGACAGGGACAAATCAGCCCCAGCATTTT.

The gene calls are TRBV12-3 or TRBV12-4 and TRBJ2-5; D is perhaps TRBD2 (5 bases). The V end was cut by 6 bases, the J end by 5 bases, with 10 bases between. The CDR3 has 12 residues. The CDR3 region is CASRSRGETQYF. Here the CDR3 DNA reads TGTGCCAGCAGATCACGAGGGGAGACCCAGTACTTC.

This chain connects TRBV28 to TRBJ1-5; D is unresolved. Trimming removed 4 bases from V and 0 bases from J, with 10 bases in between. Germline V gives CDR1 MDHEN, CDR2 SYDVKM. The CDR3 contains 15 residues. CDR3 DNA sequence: TGTGCCAGCAGTTCCTACGATTATAGCAATCAGCCCCAGCATTTT. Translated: CASSSYDYSNQPQHF.

The CDR3 nucleotides are TGTGCCAGCAGTTTATTTTTGGGGGGGGACCCAACCTACAATGAGCAGTTCTTC. Translated: CASSLFLGGDPTYNEQFF. The chain has TRBV28 and TRBJ2-1; 7 nucleotides line up with TRBD2. There are 18 residues in the CDR3. Trimming at V came to 1 base and at J to 2 bases, leaving 11 bases not matched to a gene. Germline loops: CDR1 MDHEN, CDR2 SYDVKM.

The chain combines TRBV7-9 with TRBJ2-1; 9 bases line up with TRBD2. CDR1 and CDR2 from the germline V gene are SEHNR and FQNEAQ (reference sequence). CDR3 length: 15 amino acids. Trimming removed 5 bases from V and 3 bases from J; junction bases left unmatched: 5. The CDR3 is CASSRLAVYYNEQFF. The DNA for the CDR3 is TGTGCCAGCAGCCGACTAGCGGTATACTACAATGAGCAGTTCTTC.

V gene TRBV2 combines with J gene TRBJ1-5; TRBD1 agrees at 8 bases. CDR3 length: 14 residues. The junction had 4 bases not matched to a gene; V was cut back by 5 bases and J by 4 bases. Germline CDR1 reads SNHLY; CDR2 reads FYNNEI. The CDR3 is CASSRDRSNQPQHF. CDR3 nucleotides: TGTGCCAGCAGTAGGGACAGGTCAAATCAGCCCCAGCATTTT.

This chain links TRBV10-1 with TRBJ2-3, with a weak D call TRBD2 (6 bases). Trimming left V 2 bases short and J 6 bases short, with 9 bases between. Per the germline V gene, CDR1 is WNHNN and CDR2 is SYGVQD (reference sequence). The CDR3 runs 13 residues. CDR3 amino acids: CASSEGGIDTQYF. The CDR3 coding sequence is TGCGCCAGCAGTGAGGGGGGGATTGATACGCAGTATTTT.

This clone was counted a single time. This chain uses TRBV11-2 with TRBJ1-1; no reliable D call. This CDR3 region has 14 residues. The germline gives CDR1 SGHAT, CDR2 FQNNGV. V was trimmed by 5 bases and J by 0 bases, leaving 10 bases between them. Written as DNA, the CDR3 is TGTGCCAGCAGCCCAGTACAATTGAACACTGAAGCTTTCTTT. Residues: CASSPVQLNTEAFF. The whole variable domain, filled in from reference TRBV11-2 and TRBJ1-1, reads EAGVAQSPRYKIIEKRQSVAFWCNPISGHATLYWYQQILGQGPKLLIQFQNNGVVDDSQLPKDRFSAERLKGVDSTLKIQPAKLEDSAVYLCASSPVQLNTEAFFGQGTRLTVV.

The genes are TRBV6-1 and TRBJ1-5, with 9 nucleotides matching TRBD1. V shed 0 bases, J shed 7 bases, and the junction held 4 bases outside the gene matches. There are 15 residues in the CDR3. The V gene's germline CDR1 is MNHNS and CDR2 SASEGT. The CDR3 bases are TGTGCCAGCAGTGAAGCGCGGGACAGGGTCCAGCCCCAGCATTTT. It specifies CASSEARDRVQPQHF.

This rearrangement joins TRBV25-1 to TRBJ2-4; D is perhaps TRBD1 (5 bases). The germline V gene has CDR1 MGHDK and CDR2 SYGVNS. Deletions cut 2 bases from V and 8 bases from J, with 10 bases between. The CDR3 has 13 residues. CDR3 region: CASSEPGRHIQYF. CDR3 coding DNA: TGTGCCAGCAGTGAACCAGGGCGGCACATTCAGTACTTC.

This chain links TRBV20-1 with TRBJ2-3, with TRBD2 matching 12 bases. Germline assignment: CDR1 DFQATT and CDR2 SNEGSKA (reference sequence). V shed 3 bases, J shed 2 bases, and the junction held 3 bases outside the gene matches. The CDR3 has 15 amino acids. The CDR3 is CSASRTSGATDTQYF. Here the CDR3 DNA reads TGCAGTGCTAGTCGGACTAGCGGGGCCACAGATACGCAGTATTTT.

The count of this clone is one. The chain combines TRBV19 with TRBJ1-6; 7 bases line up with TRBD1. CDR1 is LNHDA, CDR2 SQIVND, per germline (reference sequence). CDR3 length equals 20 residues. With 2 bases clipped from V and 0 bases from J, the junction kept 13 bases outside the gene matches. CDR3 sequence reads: CASSISRPLRGSSYNSPLHF. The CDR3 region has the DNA TGTGCCAGTAGTATATCTCGCCCGCTCAGGGGGAGCTCCTATAATTCACCCCTCCACTTT.

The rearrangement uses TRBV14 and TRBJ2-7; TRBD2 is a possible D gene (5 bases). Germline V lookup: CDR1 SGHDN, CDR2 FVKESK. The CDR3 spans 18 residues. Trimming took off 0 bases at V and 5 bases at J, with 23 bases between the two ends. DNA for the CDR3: TGTGCCAGCAGCCAAGATCAGGTGGATCTTTGGAGGCGGAACGAGCAGTACTTC. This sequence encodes CASSQDQVDLWRRNEQYF.

The CDR3 loop is CASTSGTGSRETQYF. The DNA of the CDR3 is TGTGCCAGCACCTCTGGGACAGGGAGTCGGGAGACCCAGTACTTC. The genes are TRBV11-2 and TRBJ2-5, with 9 bases fitting TRBD1. The CDR3 has 15 residues. Losses at the gene ends were 7 bases for V and 5 bases for J; bases not matched to a gene: 11. CDR1 is SGHAT and CDR2 is FQNNGV in the germline V gene.

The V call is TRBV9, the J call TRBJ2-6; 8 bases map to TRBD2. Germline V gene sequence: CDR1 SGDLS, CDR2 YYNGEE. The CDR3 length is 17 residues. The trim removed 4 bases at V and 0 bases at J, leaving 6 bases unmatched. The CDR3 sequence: CASSIWRGASGANVLTF. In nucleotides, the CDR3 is TGTGCCAGCAGCATATGGCGGGGGGCCTCTGGGGCCAACGTCCTGACTTTC.

The CDR3: CASSPRTGLGYTDGYTF. The CDR3 bases are TGTGCCAGCAGCCCCCGGACAGGGTTAGGGTATACGGATGGCTACACCTTC. The chain combines TRBV3-1 (or the pseudogene TRBV3-2) with TRBJ1-2; 8 bases are a match to TRBD1. The CDR3 has 17 amino acids. Trimming cost V 4 bases and J 6 bases; bases outside gene matches: 16. CDR1 is LGHDT, CDR2 YNNKEL, per germline (reference sequence).

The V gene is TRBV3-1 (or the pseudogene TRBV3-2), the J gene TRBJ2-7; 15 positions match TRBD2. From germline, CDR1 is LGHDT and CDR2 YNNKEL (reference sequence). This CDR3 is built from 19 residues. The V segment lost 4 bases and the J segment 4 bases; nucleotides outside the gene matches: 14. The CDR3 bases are TGTGCCAGCAGCCCGAGGACAGGACTAGCGGGAGGGCCACGGTACGAGCAGTACTTC. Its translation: CASSPRTGLAGGPRYEQYF.

The CDR3: CASSLTEARGEQYF. The CDR3 nucleotides read TGTGCCAGCAGCTTAACAGAGGCTAGGGGCGAGCAGTACTTC. J is TRBJ2-7 and V is TRBV7-9, with a tentative D call TRBD1 (5 bases). The CDR3 totals 14 residues. The V end lost 2 bases, the J end lost 6 bases, and 14 bases lay between the germline ends. Per germline, CDR1 SEHNR and CDR2 FQNEAQ (reference sequence).

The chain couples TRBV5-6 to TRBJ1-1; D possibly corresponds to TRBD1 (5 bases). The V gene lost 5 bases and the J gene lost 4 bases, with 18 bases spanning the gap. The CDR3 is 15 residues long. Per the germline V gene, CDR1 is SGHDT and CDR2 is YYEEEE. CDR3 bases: TGTGCCAGCAGAGGTCAGGGTCGCGTGGGCACTGAAGCTTTCTTT. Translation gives CASRGQGRVGTEAFF. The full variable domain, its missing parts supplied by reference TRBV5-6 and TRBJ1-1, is DAGVTQSPTHLIKTRGQQVTLRCSPKSGHDTVSWYQQALGQGPQFIFQYYEEEERQRGNFPDRFSGHQFPNYSSELNVNALLLGDSALYLCASRGQGRVGTEAFFGQGTRLTVV.

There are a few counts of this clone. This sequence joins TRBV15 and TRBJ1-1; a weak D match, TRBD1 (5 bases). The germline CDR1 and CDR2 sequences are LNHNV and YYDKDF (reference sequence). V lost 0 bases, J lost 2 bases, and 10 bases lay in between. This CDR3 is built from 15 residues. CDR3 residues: CATSREKGQNTEAFF. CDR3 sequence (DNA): TGTGCCACCAGCAGAGAAAAGGGGCAAAACACTGAAGCTTTCTTT.

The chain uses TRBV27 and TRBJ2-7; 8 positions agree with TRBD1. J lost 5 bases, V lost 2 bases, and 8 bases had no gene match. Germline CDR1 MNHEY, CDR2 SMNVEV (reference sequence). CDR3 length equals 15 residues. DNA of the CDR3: TGTGCCAGCAGTTTAGGGGACAGGATTTTGGACGAGCAGTACTTC. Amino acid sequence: CASSLGDRILDEQYF.